Here is one T cell receptor beta chain with its context. This clone was counted only a few times. The clone's antigen remains unknown. No clone much larger than this one lies a single base away; base qualities are absent. These data belong to a study of vaccination effects on CD4 cells after COVID-19 (dated by TCRdb to between 2022 and 2023). In terms of the full investigation: Each participant received two doses of an mRNA SARS-CoV-2 vaccine, either BNT162b2 or mRNA-1273. A total of some eleven COVID-19 convalescent patients and a few SARS-CoV-2-naive healthy vaccine recipients were included in the full study. SARS-CoV-2 spike-specific CD4+ TCR repertoires from before and after mRNA vaccination were compared in COVID-19 convalescent patients and in infection-naive vaccine recipients. Cultures from other donors in the study were sequenced with the Oncomine TCR Beta short-read assay on an Illumina iSeq 100.

Preparation of the library involved the immunoSEQ multiplex PCR assay. TCR beta CDR3 sequencing was performed on DNA from the cultured, isolated CD4+ T cells. The authors' pipeline ran thus. Non-productive TCR sequences were removed, reads were trimmed to the CDR3 region, and CDR3s of at least 7 amino acids were retained. The MANAFEST web app was used to identify antigen-specific clonotypes by comparing expansion in peptide wells with expansion in reference cultures. To be called positive, a clone needed expansion at FDR<0.05 compared with the reference and with all other wells, an odds ratio greater than 5, and a frequency greater than 0.1% in two replicate wells. A clonotype was called cross-reactive if it was significantly expanded both in SARS-CoV-2 spike wells and in at least one common cold coronavirus spike condition. CDR3 similarity was assessed by Levenshtein distance using the stringdist R package, and unrooted trees were constructed with ape in R 3.6.1. TCRdb retrieved this table from immuneACCESS and kept in-frame rearrangements only. Not all clones are present; in checked studies, unresolved V genes account for under half, and no reason is known for the remainder. That table supplies the V and J calls and clone size; D and trimming were determined from the DNA. The sample data list 70,000 to 75,000 clones, and roughly 70% of these were observed just once. The ten largest clones add up to 3.5% to 4.5% of the sample.

Between the V and J ends, shortened by 9 bases and 5 bases respectively, the junction contains 13 bases. Via the germline V gene (reference sequence), CDR1 is LGHDT and CDR2 YNNKEL. The CDR3 runs 13 residues from the cysteine to the phenylalanine. Only CDR3 DNA is held: 39 bases, read in frame from base 1. The ViraFEST assay stimulated PBMC with viral peptide pools and then used TCR sequencing to identify antigen-specific CD4+ T cell clonotypes by expansion. After roughly 11 days of culture, CD4+ T cells were isolated with the EasySep CD4+ T cell isolation kit. Negative nucleocapsid antibody results before and after vaccination confirmed that the healthy vaccine recipients had no prior SARS-CoV-2 infection. Roughly 2.1 million PBMC per well were cultured in IMDM with about 4.8% human AB serum, roughly 11 IU/ml IL-2 and gentamicin, plus 10 ug/ml peptides. Half of the culture medium was replaced with fresh IL-2-containing medium on days 3 and 7. Unless otherwise noted, each peptide stimulation condition was cultured in triplicate wells. Using Ficoll-Paque Plus gradient centrifugation, PBMC were separated from whole blood and then either used fresh or cryopreserved at -140C. The overlapping peptide pools covered the spike proteins of SARS-CoV-2 as well as those of the common cold coronaviruses HCoV-NL63, HCoV-OC43 and HCoV-229E. The QIAamp micro DNA kit was used to extract genomic DNA from the cultured CD4+ T cells.

Study-level results and caveats: In healthy vaccine recipients, vaccine-induced clones were almost all SARS-CoV-2 mono-reactive, with only 1 of 255 cross-reactive with common cold coronaviruses. The study was limited by a small number of convalescent patients and lacked early post-infection timepoints. Marked clonal contraction was observed in both infection-induced and vaccine-induced clones at late post-vaccination timepoints, consistent with waning T cell responses.

This sequence uses TRBV3-1 (or the pseudogene TRBV3-2) and TRBJ2-2; no D gene is confidently identified. The starting material was CD4+ T cells from PBMCs cultured with HCoV-OC43 spike peptides, obtained before COVID-19 vaccination. The sample's cell subset or site label, decoded: HCoV-OC43 spike overlapping peptide pool stimulation. The receptor comes from a human donor who received a COVID-19 vaccine. CDR3 sequence: CASAVPVTGELFF. The sequence in DNA is TGTGCCAGTGCAGTCCCCGTGACCGGGGAGCTGTTTTTT.